This T cell receptor (beta chain) was captured in a study of T-cell reconstitution after alpha-beta-depleted transplantation in children. A remark on this clonotype: What it binds is unknown.

Study findings and constraints: When one year had passed after transplant, most T-cell counts and diversity came from newly produced T cells. Surviving recipient T cells and thymic progenitors produced the high day-60 TCRbeta diversity seen in some patients. About two months after transplant, alpha-beta T cells reportedly came from several hundred expanded graft clones.

During its preparation, the TCRbeta library received unique molecular identifiers. TCRdb re-analysed the PCR reads in MiXCR, keeping a single row per CDR3 protein. The sample lists approximately 350,000 distinct CDR3 sequences; about 16% were seen once. Sequencing used PBMCs, mostly from graft donor cells, obtained 360 days after TCRalphabeta/CD19-depleted stem cell transplant. The origin of this receptor is a male patient aged 2-10 years who had a stem cell transplant for acute lymphoblastic leukemia, so the T cells may come from the graft donor.

For the CDR3, the DNA is TGTGCCATCATGAAGACAGGGGGCATGACCGGGGAGCTGTTTTTT. This translates into CAIMKTGGMTGELFF. The gene calls are TRBV10-3 and TRBJ2-2, with TRBD1 matching 10 bases. V trimming: 7 bases; J trimming: 5 bases; junction bases outside the gene matches: 7. This CDR3 has 15 residues. Germline values: CDR1 ENHRY, CDR2 SYGVKD.